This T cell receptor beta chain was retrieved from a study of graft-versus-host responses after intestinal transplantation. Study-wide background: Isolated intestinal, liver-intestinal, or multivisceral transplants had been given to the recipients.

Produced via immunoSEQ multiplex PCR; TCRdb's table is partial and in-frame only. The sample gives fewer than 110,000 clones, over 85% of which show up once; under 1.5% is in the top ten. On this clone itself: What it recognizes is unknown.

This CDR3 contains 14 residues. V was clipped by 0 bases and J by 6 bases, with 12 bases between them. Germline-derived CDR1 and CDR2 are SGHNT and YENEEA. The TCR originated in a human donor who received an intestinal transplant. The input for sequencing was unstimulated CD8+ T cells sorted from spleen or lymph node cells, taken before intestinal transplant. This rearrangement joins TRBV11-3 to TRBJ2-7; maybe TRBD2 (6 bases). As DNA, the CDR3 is TGTGCCAGCAGCTTAGATCGGCGGGGAGGCGAGCAGTACTTC. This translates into CASSLDRRGGEQYF.